This is a list of T cell receptor beta chains from one sample in a study of CD8 T cells in Susac syndrome. TCRdb fed the immunoSEQ multiplex PCR reads into MiXCR, producing one record per CDR3 protein. The table shows 84,000 or so distinct CDR3 sequences, with over 90% occurring only once. What was sequenced was CD8+ T cells from PBMCs. The receptors stem from a human donor with Susac syndrome. Both conserved end residues are trimmed from each CDR3. The listing skips clone size in some rows; elsewhere it reads once, few, many or a size class.

TRBV12-3/TRBV12-4 | NA | ASSFGGVDYEQY
TRBV15 | NA | ATSRDLGGLETQY
TRBV7-2 | NA | ASSLERQLQETQY
TRBV29-1 | NA | SVERGREYWDTQY
TRBV4-2 | once | ASSQDLGDAKEVQY
TRBV24-1 | NA | ATLPGQTLYEQY
TRBV4-3 | NA | ASSQALRGAETQY
TRBV19 | NA | ASSIDLTGGNEQY
TRBV9 | NA | ASSATGGFSYEQY
TRBV20-1 | NA | SAPGAFPAKNIQY
TRBV3-1 | NA | ASSPGRGTGELF
TRBV20-1 | NA | SAPLAGSYEQY
TRBV12-3/TRBV12-4 | NA | ASSGIQGNEQF
TRBV6-5 | NA | ASSPMEGANTEAF
TRBV25-1 | NA | ASSDTDSYEQY
TRBV29-1 | NA | SVEFSGRAKVVNEQF
TRBV7-9 | NA | ASSLVVQEAF
TRBV30 | NA | AFRGSGELF
TRBV25-1 | NA | ASSELNSDYEQY
TRBV20-1 | NA | SAKGGTPNYGYT
TRBV19 | once | ASSPWTGAPTDTQY
TRBV29-1 | NA | SASRGRPGELF
TRBV20-1 | once | SARGAAGAYEQY
TRBV11-2 | NA | ASSFADTEAF
TRBV25-1 | NA | ASSGTGGVNTEAF
TRBV28 | NA | ATTAGDLTDTQY
TRBV20-1 | NA | SASWTGVETGELF
TRBV29-1 | NA | SVVADERGDEQF
TRBV7-2 | NA | ATREASAIGETQY
TRBV30 | NA | AWIPPPRDTQY
TRBV5-4 | NA | ASSSAGLAPNTGELF
TRBV4-3 | NA | ASSQTWTGGNGYT
TRBV7-9 | NA | ASSLLAEETQY
TRBV6-2/TRBV6-3 | NA | ASSYGTSETGELF
TRBV6-5 | NA | ASSYSSLLPGEIHTDTQY
TRBV12-3/TRBV12-4 | few | ASSSRLGEQY
TRBV5-4 | NA | ASSLVGGRIEQY
TRBV5-1 | once | ASSPSGGNEQY
TRBV5-1 | NA | ASGGPNTEAF
TRBV29-1 | NA | SVEDRGGQGTYEQY
TRBV5-1 | once | ASSTSGANVLT
TRBV12-3/TRBV12-4 | NA | ASSFGAPDGYT
TRBV7-2 | NA | ASSLAGGIQETQY
TRBV20-1 | NA | SASGLAGGPEI
TRBV20-1 | NA | SARDYRGRSYEQY
TRBV27 | NA | ASSLGVGPHVSQH
TRBV29-1 | NA | SVESWDTSNTEAF
TRBV12-3/TRBV12-4 | NA | ASTSDRALAKNIQY
TRBV9 | NA | ASSSGLGANEQF
TRBV20-1 | NA | SASGIAGSNEQF